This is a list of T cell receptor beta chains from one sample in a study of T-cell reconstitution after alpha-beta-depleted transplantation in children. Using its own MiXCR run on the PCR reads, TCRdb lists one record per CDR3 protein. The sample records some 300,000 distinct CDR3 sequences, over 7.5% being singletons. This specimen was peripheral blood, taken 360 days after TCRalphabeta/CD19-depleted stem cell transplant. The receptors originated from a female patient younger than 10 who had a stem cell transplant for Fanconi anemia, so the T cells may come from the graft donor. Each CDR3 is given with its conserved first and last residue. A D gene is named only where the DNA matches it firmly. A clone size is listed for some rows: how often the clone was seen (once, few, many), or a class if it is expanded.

TGTGCCAGCAGCTTGACAGGGCGAACCTACAATGAGCAGTTCTTC | CASSLTGRTYNEQFF | TRBV5-5 | . | TRBJ2-1 | .
TGTGCCAGCGGCCCCATACCAGCGTTTATCGGGGAGCTGTTTTTT | CASGPIPAFIGELFF | TRBV3-1 | many | TRBJ2-2 | .
TGTGCCAGCAGCTGGGGGGCTGGCTATGGCTACACCTTC | CASSWGAGYGYTF | TRBV11-2 | many | TRBJ1-2 | .
TGTGCCAGCAGCCAAACCCAGGGAAGCAATCAGCCCCAGCATTTT | CASSQTQGSNQPQHF | TRBV3-1 | many | TRBJ1-5 | .
TGTGCCAGCAGCGTTACGGACGGAGGGACCCTCCACTTT | CASSVTDGGTLHF | TRBV9 | many | TRBJ1-6 | .
TGTGCCAGCAGTGCCCCCGTGTGGGGCGGACGAAACACCGGGGAGCTGTTTTTT | CASSAPVWGGRNTGELFF | TRBV12-3/TRBV12-4 | many | TRBJ2-2 | .
TGTGCCAGCAGTTCCTATACCGGGACTTGGACCCAGCATTTT | CASSSYTGTWTQHF | TRBV28 | many | TRBJ1-5 | .
TGTGCCAGCAGCCTTACAGCAGGGGGGAACGAAAAACTGTTTTTT | CASSLTAGGNEKLFF | TRBV12-3/TRBV12-4 | many | TRBJ1-4 | TRBD1
TGCAGCGCTCGACAGGTGGGGTACACTGAAGCTTTCTTT | CSARQVGYTEAFF | TRBV29-1 | few | TRBJ1-1 | .
TGCAGCGTTGTACTAAGGGACAGGGAAAACTATGGCTACACCTTC | CSVVLRDRENYGYTF | TRBV29-1 | few | TRBJ1-2 | TRBD1
TGTGCCAGCAGTTCCGCCTTGACAGGGGGCGAGACCCAGTACTTC | CASSSALTGGETQYF | TRBV12-3/TRBV12-4 | many | TRBJ2-5 | TRBD1
TGTGCCAGCAGCCCGAAGGTCCAGAAGACTACCCTCCACTTT | CASSPKVQKTTLHF | TRBV13 | many | TRBJ1-6 | .
TGTGCCAGCAGCCCAATGCCAAAGGGCACAGATACGCAGTATTTT | CASSPMPKGTDTQYF | TRBV9 | few | TRBJ2-3 | .
TGTGCCAGCAGTGCGTACACTGAAGCTTTCTTT | CASSAYTEAFF | TRBV12-3/TRBV12-4 | many | TRBJ1-1 | .
TGTGCCAGCAGCTTGCTCCCCCCGGGCCCCAACCCCACTGGAAACACCATATATTTT | CASSLLPPGPNPTGNTIYF | TRBV11-3 | many | TRBJ1-3 | .
TGTGCCAGCAGTTCCCTAGCGGGGCTAACAGATACGCAGTATTTT | CASSSLAGLTDTQYF | TRBV28 | many | TRBJ2-3 | TRBD2
TGCAGTGCTAGAGACGGGCGTCGCCAAAACATTCAGTACTTC | CSARDGRRQNIQYF | TRBV20-1 | few | TRBJ2-4 | .
TGCGCCAGCAGCGCGAAGGGATTACAGGGCACGAGGGCTTTCTTT | CASSAKGLQGTRAFF | TRBV5-1 | . | TRBJ1-1 | .
TGCGCCAGCAGCCAAGGAGGCCGTATTGGGGAGCTGTTTTTT | CASSQGGRIGELFF | TRBV4-3 | many | TRBJ2-2 | .
TGTGCCAGCAGCAAAGCAGGGGGCGACGCGGCGAACACTGAAGCTTTCTTT | CASSKAGGDAANTEAFF | TRBV21-1 | . | TRBJ1-1 | .
TGTGCCAGCTCACCACTAATACTAGCGGGACTCAAAGAGACCCAGTACTTC | CASSPLILAGLKETQYF | TRBV18 | few | TRBJ2-5 | TRBD2
TGTGCCAGCAGTCCCACAACCGGGGGCTATGGGGACATTCAGTACTTC | CASSPTTGGYGDIQYF | TRBV12-3/TRBV12-4 | many | TRBJ2-4 | .
TGTGCCACCAGCAGAGATCATAGGGCGGTAGCGGGATACAATGAGCAGTTCTTC | CATSRDHRAVAGYNEQFF | TRBV15 | . | TRBJ2-1 | TRBD2
TGTGCCAGCTGTGGGACAGGGGGGTACGAGCAGTACTTC | CASCGTGGYEQYF | TRBV2 | many | TRBJ2-7 | TRBD1
TGTGCCATCCGACAGGGTATGGAATCACCCCTCCACTTT | CAIRQGMESPLHF | TRBV10-3 | few | TRBJ1-6 | TRBD1